The source of this TCR beta chain is a study of lymphopenia after photon versus proton radiotherapy. The method was immunoSEQ multiplex PCR; TCRdb's version includes in-frame clones alone and lacks a portion of them. The sample shows roughly 32,000 clones, 94% of them seen only once. As concerns this clone: Its specificity is not known.

General study findings and limits: Proton therapy kept repertoires fairly stable, unlike photons, which gained effector/memory cells.

The CDR3 runs to 15 residues. V was cut by 0 bases and J by 7 bases, with 14 bases left in between. The germline V gene has CDR1 SGDLS and CDR2 YYNGEE. This clonotype was obtained from a woman aged 45 to 65 with cholangiocarcinoma. The chain has TRBV9 and TRBJ1-5, with D perhaps TRBD1 (6 bases). Specimen: peripheral blood, collected from a patient treated with photon-based radiotherapy. The CDR3 sequence is CASSVDAGAGQPQHF. DNA for the CDR3: TGTGCCAGCAGCGTAGATGCAGGGGCGGGCCAGCCCCAGCATTTT.